This TCR beta chain was observed in a study of blood T cell repertoires in COVID-19. For the study at large: Acute-phase and convalescent COVID-19 samples originated in the United States, Italy and Spain. In each case, the material was cDNA or gDNA derived from T cells, B-cell-depleted T cells, or PBMCs.

This CDR3 comprises 15 residues. Germline assignment: CDR1 SGHRS and CDR2 YFSETQ. Between the trimmed V and J ends, which lost 1 base and 1 base, there was a span of 11 bases. Authors' analysis steps: Amplified reference gene primers provided the basis for estimating nucleated cell counts. TCRdb's table, derived via immunoSEQ multiplex PCR, lists solely in-frame clones and lacks some. The DNA gave D and trimming, while V, J and clone size come from that table. The sample includes tens of thousands of clones, more than 70% seen only once; the top ten take about 17%. This receptor was identified in a human donor in a cohort sampled during active COVID-19. The sequencing input was peripheral blood. The V gene is TRBV5-1, the J gene TRBJ1-1; no clear D gene. This CDR3 reads CASSLSLTGNTEAFF. CDR3 coding DNA: TGCGCCAGCAGCTTGTCTTTGACGGGGAACACTGAAGCTTTCTTT.